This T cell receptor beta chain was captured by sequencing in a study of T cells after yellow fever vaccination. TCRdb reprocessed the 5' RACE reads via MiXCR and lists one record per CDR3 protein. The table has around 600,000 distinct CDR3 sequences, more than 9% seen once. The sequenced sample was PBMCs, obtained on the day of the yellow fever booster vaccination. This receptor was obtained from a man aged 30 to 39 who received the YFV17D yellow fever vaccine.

CDR3 protein: CSARAGTLRSNQPQHF. CDR3 in DNA: TGCAGTGCTAGAGCCGGGACTCTTCGTAGCAATCAGCCCCAGCATTTT. The rearrangement links TRBV20-1 to TRBJ1-5; D might be TRBD1 (5 bases). Germline V CDR1 and CDR2: DFQATT, SNEGSKA (reference sequence). V lost 1 base to trimming and J lost 0 bases, with 13 bases between them. The CDR3 extends over 16 amino acids.